Listed below are T cell receptor beta chains from one sample, sequenced in a study of blood T cell repertoires in COVID-19. The method was immunoSEQ multiplex PCR; TCRdb's version includes in-frame clones alone and lacks a portion of them. The table has some 300,000 clones, 89% seen once. Specimen: PBMCs or T cells enriched from blood (not recorded which). All receptors come from a woman aged 45 to 65 who had been exposed to COVID-19. Each CDR3 is given with its conserved first and last residue. Fields, in order: V gene, CDR3 length, J gene, clone size, D gene, CDR3 protein, CDR3 DNA. D genes are given only for firm matches. Rows give clone size only sometimes, using once, few, many, or a class for an expanded clone.

V: TRBV28; length: 14; J: TRBJ1-5; size: NA; D: NA; CDR3: CASSHGGGNQPQHF; DNA: TGTGCCAGCAGTCATGGGGGGGGAAATCAGCCCCAGCATTTT
V: TRBV6-1; length: 16; J: TRBJ1-3; size: NA; D: TRBD1; CDR3: CASSEGTASSGNTIYF; DNA: TGTGCCAGCAGTGAGGGGACAGCAAGCTCTGGAAACACCATATATTTT
V: TRBV3-1/TRBV3-2; length: 16; J: TRBJ2-2; size: NA; D: TRBD2; CDR3: CASSQDILAGMGELFF; DNA: TGTGCCAGCAGCCAAGATATCCTAGCGGGGATGGGGGAGCTGTTTTTT
V: TRBV28; length: 16; J: TRBJ2-5; size: once; D: NA; CDR3: CASSLSVATVQETQYF; DNA: TGTGCCAGCAGTTTATCAGTCGCGACAGTACAAGAGACCCAGTACTTC
V: TRBV19; length: 14; J: TRBJ2-7; size: NA; D: TRBD2; CDR3: CASSKTSGGYEQYF; DNA: TGTGCCAGTAGTAAAACTAGCGGGGGGTACGAGCAGTACTTC
V: TRBV18; length: 15; J: TRBJ1-2; size: NA; D: NA; CDR3: CASSPLPRRGYGYTF; DNA: TGTGCCAGCTCACCTCTCCCCCGGCGAGGATATGGCTACACCTTC
V: TRBV7-2; length: 13; J: TRBJ1-1; size: NA; D: NA; CDR3: CASSLYGSDRAFF; DNA: TGTGCCAGCAGCTTATACGGGTCGGATAGGGCTTTCTTT
V: TRBV18; length: 15; J: TRBJ2-2; size: NA; D: TRBD1; CDR3: CASSPGQVGTGELFF; DNA: TGTGCCAGCTCACCAGGACAGGTCGGCACCGGGGAGCTGTTTTTT
V: TRBV29-1; length: 15; J: TRBJ2-7; size: once; D: TRBD1; CDR3: CSVELRGTGNYEQYF; DNA: TGCAGCGTTGAACTTCGGGGGACAGGGAACTACGAGCAGTACTTC
V: TRBV4-2; length: 17; J: TRBJ2-5; size: NA; D: TRBD1; CDR3: CASSQKRTGGVGETQYF; DNA: TGTGCCAGCAGCCAAAAAAGGACAGGGGGCGTAGGAGAGACCCAGTACTTC
V: TRBV19; length: 13; J: TRBJ2-3; size: NA; D: TRBD1; CDR3: CASRQGGTDTQYF; DNA: TGTGCCAGCCGACAGGGGGGGACAGATACGCAGTATTTT
V: TRBV10-3; length: 18; J: TRBJ1-6; size: NA; D: NA; CDR3: CAISESRSPGQNNSPLHF; DNA: TGTGCCATCAGTGAGTCGAGATCCCCCGGACAGAATAATTCACCCCTCCACTTT
V: TRBV7-9; length: 17; J: TRBJ2-2; size: NA; D: TRBD2; CDR3: CASSPRTSAENTGELFF; DNA: TGTGCCAGCAGCCCCCGGACTAGCGCAGAAAACACCGGGGAGCTGTTTTTT
V: TRBV3-1/TRBV3-2; length: 14; J: TRBJ1-1; size: NA; D: NA; CDR3: CASSPTAGGTEAFF; DNA: TGTGCCAGCAGCCCGACTGCCGGGGGCACTGAAGCTTTCTTT
V: TRBV25-1; length: 14; J: TRBJ1-5; size: NA; D: NA; CDR3: CASSESVGNQPQHF; DNA: TGTGCCAGCAGTGAATCGGTCGGCAATCAGCCCCAGCATTTT
V: TRBV7-2; length: 15; J: TRBJ1-2; size: NA; D: NA; CDR3: CASSHAPGANYGYTF; DNA: TGTGCCAGCAGCCACGCCCCCGGAGCTAACTATGGCTACACCTTC
V: TRBV28; length: 14; J: TRBJ1-2; size: NA; D: NA; CDR3: CASSPAEGRYGYTF; DNA: TGTGCCAGCAGCCCCGCGGAGGGCCGCTATGGCTACACCTTC
V: TRBV7-9; length: 12; J: TRBJ1-6; size: NA; D: NA; CDR3: CASRTGNSPLHF; DNA: TGTGCCAGCCGTACGGGAAACTCACCCCTCCACTTT
V: TRBV27; length: 16; J: TRBJ2-5; size: NA; D: NA; CDR3: CASSSVGGGAGETQYF; DNA: TGTGCCAGCAGTTCCGTAGGTGGGGGGGCTGGGGAGACCCAGTACTTC
V: TRBV29-1; length: 16; J: TRBJ2-3; size: NA; D: TRBD2; CDR3: CSASRGSQPSTDTQYF; DNA: TGCAGCGCCTCGCGGGGGAGCCAGCCTAGCACAGATACGCAGTATTTT
V: TRBV9; length: 16; J: TRBJ2-3; size: NA; D: NA; CDR3: CASSEGRAPNTDTQYF; DNA: TGTGCCAGCAGTGAAGGGAGAGCTCCCAACACAGATACGCAGTATTTT
V: TRBV5-1; length: 14; J: TRBJ1-2; size: NA; D: TRBD1; CDR3: CASSLDRGNYGYTF; DNA: TGCGCCAGCAGCTTGGACAGGGGGAACTATGGCTACACCTTC
V: TRBV19; length: 14; J: TRBJ2-7; size: NA; D: TRBD1; CDR3: CASSTGTGKREQYF; DNA: TGTGCCAGTAGTACCGGGACAGGGAAGAGGGAGCAGTACTTC
V: TRBV29-1; length: 14; J: TRBJ2-2; size: NA; D: NA; CDR3: CSVGQRTNTGELFF; DNA: TGCAGCGTTGGACAGAGGACGAACACCGGGGAGCTGTTTTTT
V: TRBV2; length: 14; J: TRBJ2-7; size: NA; D: TRBD1; CDR3: CASSDGQGSYEQYF; DNA: TGTGCCAGCAGTGATGGACAGGGATCCTACGAGCAGTACTTC
V: TRBV2; length: 12; J: TRBJ1-2; size: NA; D: NA; CDR3: CASSDRAYGYTF; DNA: TGTGCCAGCAGTGACAGGGCCTATGGCTACACCTTC
V: TRBV24-1; length: 13; J: TRBJ1-1; size: NA; D: NA; CDR3: CATSALGGTEAFF; DNA: TGTGCCACCAGTGCCCTAGGAGGTACTGAAGCTTTCTTT
V: TRBV14; length: 14; J: TRBJ1-6; size: NA; D: NA; CDR3: CASSTDKWNSPLHF; DNA: TGTGCCAGCAGCACCGACAAGTGGAATTCACCCCTCCACTTT
V: TRBV13; length: 13; J: TRBJ2-7; size: NA; D: TRBD2; CDR3: CASSSGGASEQYF; DNA: TGTGCCAGCAGCAGCGGGGGGGCATCCGAGCAGTACTTC
V: TRBV9; length: 14; J: TRBJ1-4; size: few; D: NA; CDR3: CASSPGQYDEKLFF; DNA: TGTGCCAGCAGCCCTGGACAGTATGATGAAAAACTGTTTTTT
V: TRBV24-1; length: 14; J: TRBJ1-1; size: NA; D: NA; CDR3: CATSGRGAAAEAFF; DNA: TGTGCCACCAGTGGGCGGGGGGCTGCGGCTGAAGCTTTCTTT
V: TRBV3-1/TRBV3-2; length: 18; J: TRBJ1-1; size: NA; D: NA; CDR3: CASSPNQGLTLMNTEAFF; DNA: TGTGCCAGCAGCCCGAATCAGGGGCTAACCCTCATGAACACTGAAGCTTTCTTT
V: TRBV21-1; length: 15; J: TRBJ1-5; size: NA; D: NA; CDR3: CASSSRAGSNQPQHF; DNA: TGTGCCAGCAGCTCCCGAGCGGGAAGCAATCAGCCCCAGCATTTT
V: TRBV4-1; length: 15; J: TRBJ2-7; size: NA; D: TRBD2; CDR3: CASSHTGTSSYEQYF; DNA: TGCGCCAGCAGCCATACCGGGACTAGCTCCTACGAGCAGTACTTC
V: TRBV2; length: 10; J: TRBJ1-1; size: NA; D: NA; CDR3: CASPGYGAFF; DNA: TGTGCCAGCCCGGGGTACGGAGCTTTCTTT
V: TRBV10-3; length: 14; J: TRBJ2-5; size: once; D: TRBD1; CDR3: CAIRHGQGRETQYF; DNA: TGTGCCATCAGACACGGACAGGGGCGGGAGACCCAGTACTTC
V: TRBV19; length: 14; J: TRBJ2-3; size: NA; D: TRBD2; CDR3: CASSDGLALDTQYF; DNA: TGTGCCAGTAGTGACGGACTAGCGCTGGATACGCAGTATTTT
V: TRBV24-1; length: 15; J: TRBJ2-7; size: NA; D: TRBD2; CDR3: CATSTVSGGILEQYF; DNA: TGTGCCACCAGTACCGTTAGCGGGGGAATTCTCGAGCAGTACTTC
V: TRBV5-1; length: 14; J: TRBJ1-1; size: NA; D: NA; CDR3: CASGTGELNTEAFF; DNA: TGCGCCAGCGGAACCGGGGAATTGAACACTGAAGCTTTCTTT
V: TRBV19; length: 15; J: TRBJ2-2; size: NA; D: TRBD2; CDR3: CAIKSGGENTGELFF; DNA: TGTGCCATAAAATCGGGGGGAGAGAACACCGGGGAGCTGTTTTTT
V: TRBV28; length: 13; J: TRBJ1-1; size: NA; D: NA; CDR3: CASSLYPGLEAFF; DNA: TGTGCCAGCAGTTTATACCCGGGTTTAGAAGCTTTCTTT
V: TRBV6-5; length: 15; J: TRBJ2-3; size: NA; D: NA; CDR3: CASSQARTSTDTQYF; DNA: TGTGCCAGCAGCCAGGCAAGGACTAGCACAGATACGCAGTATTTT
V: TRBV5-1; length: 16; J: TRBJ2-7; size: NA; D: TRBD1; CDR3: CASSKNGDRPLHEQYF; DNA: TGCGCCAGCAGCAAAAACGGGGACAGGCCGCTGCACGAGCAGTACTTC
V: TRBV28; length: 17; J: TRBJ1-5; size: NA; D: TRBD1; CDR3: CASSQSPGQGRDQPQHF; DNA: TGTGCCAGCAGTCAGTCTCCGGGACAGGGTAGGGATCAGCCCCAGCATTTT
V: TRBV27; length: 14; J: TRBJ1-6; size: NA; D: NA; CDR3: CASSLSPGDSPLHF; DNA: TGTGCCAGCAGTTTATCCCCGGGGGATTCACCCCTCCACTTT
V: TRBV6-5; length: 14; J: TRBJ2-2; size: NA; D: NA; CDR3: CASERRPNTGELFF; DNA: TGTGCCAGCGAGAGGCGACCGAACACCGGGGAGCTGTTTTTT
V: TRBV6-5; length: 13; J: TRBJ1-1; size: NA; D: NA; CDR3: CASSRGDDTEAFF; DNA: TGTGCCAGCAGCAGGGGCGACGACACTGAAGCTTTCTTT
V: TRBV23-1; length: 17; J: TRBJ2-7; size: NA; D: TRBD1; CDR3: CASSQPLIGTGDHEQYF; DNA: TGCGCCAGCAGTCAACCCCTTATAGGGACAGGGGACCACGAGCAGTACTTC
V: TRBV19; length: 15; J: TRBJ2-1; size: NA; D: TRBD1; CDR3: CASANHRGQYNEQFF; DNA: TGTGCCAGTGCCAACCACAGGGGTCAATACAATGAGCAGTTCTTC
V: TRBV19; length: 16; J: TRBJ2-1; size: NA; D: TRBD2; CDR3: CASSPLAGENYNEQFF; DNA: TGTGCCAGTAGTCCGCTAGCGGGGGAGAACTACAATGAGCAGTTCTTC
V: TRBV11-2; length: 15; J: TRBJ1-4; size: few; D: NA; CDR3: CASSLVTSYGEKLFF; DNA: TGTGCCAGCAGCTTAGTAACCTCTTACGGTGAAAAACTGTTTTTT
V: TRBV7-9; length: 15; J: TRBJ2-5; size: few; D: TRBD1; CDR3: CASSQRDRAQETQYF; DNA: TGTGCCAGCAGCCAAAGGGACAGAGCTCAAGAGACCCAGTACTTC
V: TRBV28; length: 17; J: TRBJ1-1; size: NA; D: NA; CDR3: CASSLRFWTERNTEAFF; DNA: TGTGCCAGCAGTTTGAGATTCTGGACAGAGCGGAACACTGAAGCTTTCTTT